This T cell receptor (beta chain) was identified in a study of shared clonotypes between healthy human individuals. Concerning this clone itself: Its specificity is unknown.

Profiling relied on immunoSEQ multiplex PCR, and the TCRdb table lists in-frame clones only, not all of them. Of over 2 million clones listed, 85% to 95% are singletons. CD45RA+ naive and CD45RA-negative memory subsets were separated from CD4+ cells. The CDR3 runs to 13 residues. Germline-derived CDR1 and CDR2 are SGHTA and FQGNSA. Trimming removed 4 bases at V and 2 bases at J, with 8 bases between. Study findings and constraints: Donors were few, which limited the genetic and exposure-history diversity represented.

This TCR was recovered from a man between 18 and 29 years old in good health. The specimen sequenced was naive CD4+ T cells sorted from blood. Regarding subset: CD45RA+ positively selected. The J gene is TRBJ1-1, the V gene TRBV7-2; D not resolved. CDR3 sequence: CASSSPHNTEAFF. As DNA, the CDR3 is TGTGCCAGCAGCTCCCCACATAACACTGAAGCTTTCTTT.